This T cell receptor beta chain was sequenced in a study of T cell responses to AZD1222 COVID-19 vaccine. Study-wide points: Across the whole spike, CD4 TCRs peaked at regions 160-218 and 743-854.

Comment on this clone: Its specificity is unknown.

Clones were sequenced by immunoSEQ multiplex PCR, and TCRdb holds only the in-frame ones, with some missing. This sample has approximately 89,000 clones, with 90% to 95% found just once. Per the germline V gene, CDR1 is SGDLS and CDR2 is YYNGEE. V shed 0 bases and J shed 2 bases, with 15 bases lying between them. There are 16 residues in the CDR3. The chain uses TRBV9 and TRBJ2-7; the D gene is possibly TRBD2 (5 bases). Sequencing was performed on peripheral blood, taken 28 days after the second AZD1222 dose. This clonotype originated in an adult who received the AZD1222 COVID-19 vaccine. The CDR3 nucleotides are TGTGCCAGCAGCGTAGCTAGCACATCTAGTACCTACGAGCAGTACTTC. This gives the protein CASSVASTSSTYEQYF. The complete variable domain, with remaining parts taken from reference TRBV9 and TRBJ2-7, reads DSGVTQTPKHLITATGQRVTLRCSPRSGDLSVYWYQQSLDQGLQFLIQYYNGEERAKGNILERFSAQQFPDLHSELNLSSLELGDSALYFCASSVASTSSTYEQYFGPGTRLTVT.